These 32 T cell receptor beta chains were sequenced from one sample in a study of blood T cell repertoires in COVID-19. Clones were read by immunoSEQ multiplex PCR, and TCRdb kept only the in-frame ones, dropping some. Seen here are about 100,000 clones, 85% observed once, and the top ten hold 9.5% to 15%. Specimen: peripheral blood. The receptors derive from a human donor in a cohort sampled during active COVID-19.

V gene TRBV5-6 combines with J gene TRBJ2-7; D gene uncertain. The V end was cut by 2 bases, the J end by 6 bases, with 6 bases between. CDR3 length: 11 amino acids. CDR1 is SGHDT and CDR2 is YYEEEE in the germline V gene. In DNA, the CDR3 is TGTGCCAGCAGCTTCTTCGGCGAGCAGTACTTC. It specifies CASSFFGEQYF. The full variable domain, rest sourced from reference TRBV5-6 and TRBJ2-7, is DAGVTQSPTHLIKTRGQQVTLRCSPKSGHDTVSWYQQALGQGPQFIFQYYEEEERQRGNFPDRFSGHQFPNYSSELNVNALLLGDSALYLCASSFFGEQYFGPGTRLTVT.

The genes are TRBV7-2 and TRBJ1-5, with 7 bases fitting TRBD1. Germline loops: CDR1 SGHTA, CDR2 FQGNSA. This CDR3 contains 15 residues. V lost 6 bases to trimming and J lost 2 bases; unmatched junction nucleotides: 7. The CDR3 coding sequence is TGTGCCAGCAGTAGAGGAGGGGGCGGCAATCAGCCCCAGCATTTT. It is translated as CASSRGGGGNQPQHF. Full variable domain (remainder filled in from reference TRBV7-2 and TRBJ1-5): GAGVSQSPSNKVTEKGKDVELRCDPISGHTALYWYRQSLGQGLEFLIYFQGNSAPDKSGLPSDRFSAERTGGSVSTLTIQRTQQEDSAVYLCASSRGGGGNQPQHFGDGTRLSIL.

This sequence joins TRBV10-3 and TRBJ2-2; D may be TRBD1 (5 bases). Trimming shortened V by 6 bases and J by 5 bases, and 13 bases separated the two germline ends. Germline V gene data show CDR1 as ENHRY and CDR2 as SYGVKD. The length of the CDR3 is 14 residues. The CDR3 DNA sequence: TGTGCCATCAGGGAGACAGCCCATACCGGGGAGCTGTTTTTT. It translates to CAIRETAHTGELFF.

This rearrangement joins TRBV7-8 to TRBJ1-2, with D unclear. The CDR3 extends over 12 amino acids. Between the trimmed V and J ends, which lost 5 bases and 7 bases, there was a span of 11 bases. From germline, CDR1 is SGHVS and CDR2 FQNEAQ. This chain's CDR3 is CASSQKSGGYTF. The CDR3 DNA follows: TGTGCCAGCAGCCAGAAATCGGGTGGCTACACCTTC.

This clone was observed once. The chain links TRBV6-6 to TRBJ2-7, with 7 bases matching TRBD2. Germline V gene data show CDR1 as MNHNY and CDR2 as SVGAGI (reference sequence). This CDR3 has 14 amino acids. The V gene end was trimmed by 4 bases and the J gene end by 2 bases; junction bases not matched to a gene: 5. CDR3 DNA sequence: TGTGCCAGCAGTTTCAGCGGGGAGGCCTACGAGCAGTACTTC. Its translation is CASSFSGEAYEQYF.

The rearrangement uses TRBV11-2 and TRBJ2-1, with TRBD2 identical over 14 bases. Germline loops: CDR1 SGHAT, CDR2 FQNNGV. Trimming removed 5 bases from V and 6 bases from J; junction bases left unmatched: 12. The CDR3 totals 18 residues. The CDR3 region has the DNA TGTGCCAGCAGCCAAGGCTGGGGGACTAGCGGGAGAGTCAATGAGCAGTTCTTC. This codes for CASSQGWGTSGRVNEQFF.

This clone has a single count. The chain is built from TRBV7-9 and TRBJ2-1; 11 bases are shared with TRBD2. The CDR3 runs 14 residues. In germline, CDR1 is SEHNR, CDR2 FQNEAQ (reference sequence). V shed 8 bases and J 6 bases; nucleotides not matched to a gene: 6. CDR3 residues: CASPGSGRGNEQFF. The CDR3 DNA follows: TGTGCCAGCCCGGGTAGCGGGAGGGGCAATGAGCAGTTCTTC.

This clone was picked up a small number of times. The chain joins TRBV9 to TRBJ1-2; tentatively, D is TRBD1 (6 bases). The CDR3 has 13 residues. The V end was cut by 3 bases, the J end by 7 bases, with 13 bases between. The germline CDR1 and CDR2 sequences are SGDLS and YYNGEE. The CDR3 sequence: CASSAQTRGGYTF. CDR3 coding DNA: TGTGCCAGCAGCGCCCAGACCAGGGGTGGCTACACCTTC. The full variable domain, rest sourced from reference TRBV9 and TRBJ1-2, is DSGVTQTPKHLITATGQRVTLRCSPRSGDLSVYWYQQSLDQGLQFLIQYYNGEERAKGNILERFSAQQFPDLHSELNLSSLELGDSALYFCASSAQTRGGYTFGSGTRLTVV.

The V call is TRBV28, the J call TRBJ1-6, with 7 bases lining up with TRBD1. The CDR3 consists of 14 residues. V was clipped by 4 bases and J by 9 bases; unmatched bases: 6. Germline CDR1 and CDR2: MDHEN and SYDVKM. In DNA form, the CDR3 reads TGTGCCAGCAGTTCCCGGCAGGGGGGTTCACCCCTCCACTTT. Translating gives CASSSRQGGSPLHF. The whole variable domain, remainder taken from reference TRBV28 and TRBJ1-6, is DVKVTQSSRYLVKRTGEKVFLECVQDMDHENMFWYRQDPGLGLRLIYFSYDVKMKEKGDIPEGYSVSREKKERFSLILESASTNQTSMYLCASSSRQGGSPLHFGNGTRLTVT.

This clone appeared once. The chain has TRBV9 and TRBJ2-2, with a possible D match to TRBD1 (6 bases). The length of the CDR3 is 15 residues. Germline V gene sequence: CDR1 SGDLS, CDR2 YYNGEE. V lost 1 base, J lost 6 bases, and 13 bases lay in between. The chain's CDR3 is CASSVLQGQAGELFF. The DNA for the CDR3 is TGTGCCAGCAGCGTATTGCAGGGGCAGGCCGGGGAGCTGTTTTTT.

V and J are TRBV7-8 and TRBJ2-1; 7 nucleotides line up with TRBD2. The CDR3 spans 18 residues. From germline, CDR1 is SGHVS and CDR2 FQNEAQ. Trimming took 5 bases from V and 0 from J; bases not matched to a gene: 13. CDR3 bases: TGTGCCAGCAGCCTCCCCCTTTTAGCGGGCCGCTCCTACAATGAGCAGTTCTTC. Translating it yields CASSLPLLAGRSYNEQFF. Full variable domain (remainder filled in from reference TRBV7-8 and TRBJ2-1): GAGVSQSPRYKVAKRGQDVALRCDPISGHVSLFWYQQALGQGPEFLTYFQNEAQLDKSGLPSDRFFAERPEGSVSTLKIQRTQQEDSAVYLCASSLPLLAGRSYNEQFFGPGTRLTVL.

To note about this clone: The junction departs from germline at one end; a sequencing error may be responsible. The V and J genes are TRBV6-5 and TRBJ2-1; maybe TRBD1 (6 bases). Germline-derived CDR1 and CDR2 are MNHEY and SVGAGI. The CDR3 is made up of 13 amino acids. This CDR3 reads CASSYSQQGMQVF. CDR3 DNA sequence: TGTGCCAGCAGTTACTCACAACAGGGAATGCAGGTCTTC.

The chain carries TRBV7-2 and TRBJ2-7, with 8 bases lining up with TRBD2. The CDR3 is made up of 13 amino acids. Germline CDR1 reads SGHTA; CDR2 reads FQGNSA. V lost 1 base to trimming and J lost 6 bases; unmatched junction nucleotides: 2. The CDR3 here is CASSLGGLGEQYF. The CDR3 DNA reads TGTGCCAGCAGCTTAGGGGGACTAGGCGAGCAGTACTTC.

The chain couples TRBV7-2 to TRBJ2-5, with 11 nucleotides matching TRBD2. CDR3 length equals 15 residues. Losses at the gene ends were 6 bases for V and 1 base for J; bases not matched to a gene: 4. CDR1 SGHTA and CDR2 FQGNSA come from the germline V gene. CDR3 in amino acids: CASRVAGGPQETQYF. The CDR3 DNA follows: TGTGCCAGCAGGGTAGCGGGGGGGCCCCAAGAGACCCAGTACTTC.

In this sample, this clone turned up a few times. This sequence joins TRBV27 and TRBJ1-5; unclear D gene. The germline CDR1 and CDR2 sequences are MNHEY and SMNVEV (reference sequence). Trimming removed 3 bases from V and 4 bases from J, with 10 bases in between. The CDR3 runs to 14 residues. CDR3 DNA: TGTGCCAGCAGTTTTTTGGGCGGGAATCAGCCCCAGCATTTT. This encodes CASSFLGGNQPQHF.

This clone was detected a few times. V is TRBV5-1 and J is TRBJ2-7; TRBD1 might be the D (6 bases). This CDR3 contains 14 residues. The germline CDR1 and CDR2 sequences are SGHRS and YFSETQ. The V end lost 2 bases, the J end lost 2 bases, and 11 bases lay between the germline ends. CDR3 loop: CASSLGQNAYEQYF. The CDR3 DNA sequence: TGCGCCAGCAGCTTAGGACAGAACGCCTACGAGCAGTACTTC.

V gene TRBV7-2 combines with J gene TRBJ2-3; D ambiguous. Between the trimmed V and J ends, which lost 5 bases and 0 bases, there was a span of 12 bases. CDR1 and CDR2 (germline): SGHTA, FQGNSA. The CDR3 spans 15 residues. CDR3: CASSPRLQSTDTQYF. In DNA, the CDR3 is TGTGCCAGCAGCCCACGCCTCCAGAGCACAGATACGCAGTATTTT.

The chain carries TRBV3-1 (or the pseudogene TRBV3-2) and TRBJ2-1; TRBD2 aligns across 13 bases. Germline assignment: CDR1 LGHDT and CDR2 YNNKEL (reference sequence). The CDR3 loop spans 18 amino acids. V lost 4 bases to trimming and J lost 7 bases; unmatched junction nucleotides: 13. CDR3 bases: TGTGCCAGCAGCCCGGAGGTTAGACTAGCGGGGGGAAGGAATGAGCAGTTCTTC. Its protein product is CASSPEVRLAGGRNEQFF.

J is TRBJ2-3 and V is TRBV7-2; TRBD2 matches at 8 bases. J was trimmed by 5 bases and V by 2 bases; bases with no gene match: 12. CDR1 is SGHTA, CDR2 FQGNSA, per germline. This CDR3 comprises 17 residues. The CDR3 coding sequence is TGTGCCAGCAGCTTAAATGGCGGGGGGCTGGCGGTAGATACGCAGTATTTT. Its translation: CASSLNGGGLAVDTQYF.

This clone came up once. The rearrangement links TRBV7-8 to TRBJ2-7, with 8 positions matching TRBD1. Trimming took 1 base from V and 7 from J; bases not matched to a gene: 6. Germline V lookup: CDR1 SGHVS, CDR2 FQNEAQ. This CDR3 is 14 amino acids long. The CDR3: CASSLGQGAGEQYF. CDR3 bases: TGTGCCAGCAGCTTAGGTCAGGGGGCAGGAGAGCAGTACTTC.

This clone was detected only a few times. This chain uses TRBV3-1 (or the pseudogene TRBV3-2) with TRBJ2-1; 7 bases line up with TRBD2. The J segment lost 7 bases and the V segment lost 2 bases, leaving 2 bases of the junction unmatched. Germline V CDR1 and CDR2: LGHDT, YNNKEL (reference sequence). CDR3 length equals 13 residues. The CDR3 DNA reads TGTGCCAGCAGCCAATCGGGGGGAAATGAGCAGTTCTTC. Amino acids: CASSQSGGNEQFF.

This rearrangement joins TRBV7-9 to TRBJ2-1, with TRBD2 matching 12 bases. V shed 5 bases and J 3 bases; nucleotides not matched to a gene: 5. This CDR3 region has 16 residues. Germline CDR1 and CDR2: SEHNR and FQNEAQ (reference sequence). The CDR3 nucleotides read TGTGCCAGCAGCCCACTAGCGGGAGGCTTCTACAATGAGCAGTTCTTC. Translation gives CASSPLAGGFYNEQFF.

V and J are TRBV9 and TRBJ1-1, with TRBD1 as a possible D gene (5 bases). The V and J ends lost 0 bases and 3 bases respectively, with 12 bases between them. Germline-derived CDR1 and CDR2 are SGDLS and YYNGEE. The length of the CDR3 is 15 residues. For the CDR3, the DNA is TGTGCCAGCAGCGTAGGGGGCATTAAGGACACTGAAGCTTTCTTT. Encoded protein: CASSVGGIKDTEAFF.

The CDR3 is CASSLTGGVTEAFF. The CDR3 DNA reads as TGTGCCAGCAGCTTGACAGGGGGTGTCACTGAAGCTTTCTTT. The rearrangement uses TRBV7-2 and TRBJ1-1, with TRBD1 matching over 9 bases. Trimming cost V 3 bases and J 4 bases; bases outside gene matches: 3. CDR3 length equals 14 residues. CDR1 and CDR2 (germline): SGHTA, FQGNSA.

The J gene is TRBJ1-4, the V gene TRBV7-8; weak D call: TRBD1 (5 bases). Germline assignment: CDR1 SGHVS and CDR2 FQNEAQ. CDR3 length equals 18 residues. V lost 2 bases to trimming and J lost 0 bases, with 16 bases between them. CDR3 nucleotides: TGTGCCAGCAGCTTAAGTGGACGGACATACACAACTAATGAAAAACTGTTTTTT. Encoded protein: CASSLSGRTYTTNEKLFF.

V gene TRBV6-2 or TRBV6-3 combines with J gene TRBJ2-7; 9 bases agree with TRBD2. CDR1 is MNHEY and CDR2 is SVGEGT in the germline V gene. After removal of 4 bases from V and 6 bases from J, the junction contained 7 bases not matched to a gene. This CDR3 region has 14 residues. CDR3 sequence (DNA): TGTGCCAGCAGTTTTAGCGGGAGAGGTGGCGAGCAGTACTTC. Translation gives CASSFSGRGGEQYF.

V gene TRBV7-2 combines with J gene TRBJ2-1; weak D call: TRBD1 (5 bases). V was pared by 1 base and J by 2 bases, with 9 bases between. The CDR3 runs to 15 residues. Germline V gives CDR1 SGHTA, CDR2 FQGNSA. The CDR3 spells CASSLDRTPYNEQFF. The CDR3 DNA reads as TGTGCCAGCAGCTTAGACCGGACACCCTACAATGAGCAGTTCTTC.

The V call is TRBV27, the J call TRBJ2-3, with unresolved D. Germline V gives CDR1 MNHEY, CDR2 SMNVEV (reference sequence). Trimming removed 5 bases from V and 0 bases from J, with 3 bases in between. The CDR3 is 12 residues long. CDR3 sequence (DNA): TGTGCCAGCAGTCCAAGCACAGATACGCAGTATTTT. It yields the protein CASSPSTDTQYF.

V usage is TRBV3-1 (or the pseudogene TRBV3-2) and J usage is TRBJ1-5, with TRBD1 matching over 10 bases. Trimming took 4 bases from V and 5 from J; bases not matched to a gene: 5. The CDR3 has 15 residues. Looked up from germline, CDR1 is LGHDT and CDR2 is YNNKEL (reference sequence). CDR3 protein: CASSPMGTGDQPQHF. Written as DNA, the CDR3 is TGTGCCAGCAGCCCAATGGGGACAGGGGATCAGCCCCAGCATTTT.

In nucleotides, the CDR3 is TGTGCCAGCAGTTACTCGGGCAGGGCGGTTGAAAAACTGTTTTTT. It translates to CASSYSGRAVEKLFF. This rearrangement joins TRBV6-5 to TRBJ1-4; D perhaps matches TRBD1 (5 bases). CDR3 length: 15 residues. The germline V gene encodes CDR1 MNHEY and CDR2 SVGAGI. Trimming cost V 0 bases and J 7 bases, with 12 bases left between them.

The chain is built from TRBV5-1 and TRBJ1-1; D gene unclear. The V gene lost 0 bases and the J gene lost 0 bases, with 3 bases spanning the gap. Germline CDR1 reads SGHRS; CDR2 reads YFSETQ. This CDR3 region has 13 residues. CDR3 amino acids: CASSLGVNTEAFF. The CDR3 DNA reads TGCGCCAGCAGCTTGGGCGTGAACACTGAAGCTTTCTTT.

The chain employs TRBV23-1 and TRBJ2-4; D remains unclear. TRBV23-1 is known as an ORF, though its function is uncertain. Trimming removed 1 base at V and 9 bases at J, with 22 bases between. This CDR3 is 17 amino acids long. CDR3 loop: CASSQLSSWVGPSIQYF. CDR3 coding DNA: TGCGCCAGCAGTCAATTGAGCTCTTGGGTAGGTCCTAGCATTCAGTACTTC.